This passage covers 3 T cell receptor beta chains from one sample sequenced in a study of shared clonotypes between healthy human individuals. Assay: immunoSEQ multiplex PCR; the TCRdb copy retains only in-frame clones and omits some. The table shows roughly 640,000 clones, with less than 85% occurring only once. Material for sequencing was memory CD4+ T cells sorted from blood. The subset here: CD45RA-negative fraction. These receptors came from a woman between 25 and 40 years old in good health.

CDR3 amino acids: CASSFGNVRETQYF. CDR3 sequence (DNA): TGTGCCAGCAGTTTTGGAAACGTTCGGGAGACCCAGTACTTC. This rearrangement joins TRBV28 to TRBJ2-5, with D hard to call. CDR3 size: 14 residues. Germline V gene data show CDR1 as MDHEN and CDR2 as SYDVKM. V lost 3 bases, J lost 5 bases, and 13 bases lay in between.

DNA for the CDR3: TGCGCCAGCAGTTTCGGAACGGACTCCTACAATGAGCAGTTCTTC. Translating it yields CASSFGTDSYNEQFF. The chain has TRBV5-1 and TRBJ2-1, with D unclear. Germline V gene sequence: CDR1 SGHRS, CDR2 YFSETQ. The CDR3 loop spans 15 amino acids. V was pared by 5 bases and J by 0 bases, with 12 bases between. The variable domain in full, completed from reference TRBV5-1 and TRBJ2-1, reads KAGVTQTPRYLIKTRGQQVTLSCSPISGHRSVSWYQQTPGQGLQFLFEYFSETQRNKGNFPGRFSGRQFSNSRSEMNVSTLELGDSALYLCASSFGTDSYNEQFFGPGTRLTVL.

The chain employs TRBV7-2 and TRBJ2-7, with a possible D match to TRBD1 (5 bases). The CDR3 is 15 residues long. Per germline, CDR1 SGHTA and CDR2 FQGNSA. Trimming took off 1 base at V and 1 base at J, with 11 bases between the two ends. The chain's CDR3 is CASSLVQGSSYEQYF. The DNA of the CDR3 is TGTGCCAGCAGCTTAGTCCAGGGTTCATCCTACGAGCAGTACTTC.